The 12 T cell receptor beta chains below come from one sample, sequenced in a study of cytomegalovirus exposure and HLA in healthy donors. This PCR relied on a set of 60 Vbeta primers and 13 Jbeta primers. This table comes from immunoSEQ multiplex PCR, and its TCRdb copy is limited to in-frame clones, with some not included. The sample holds tens of thousands of clones, about two thirds seen once. The sample was PBMCs. These receptors all come from a woman aged 40 to 50 in good health and CMV-seropositive.

The rearrangement links TRBV27 to TRBJ1-5; the D gene is possibly TRBD1 (5 bases). The germline V gene encodes CDR1 MNHEY and CDR2 SMNVEV (reference sequence). Trimming removed 4 bases from V and 4 bases from J, with 20 bases in between. This CDR3 spans 17 amino acids. CDR3 DNA sequence: TGTGCCAGCAGTTACCGGGGCAGCGGTGGGGGGAATCAGCCCCAGCATTTT. It translates to CASSYRGSGGGNQPQHF.

This clone showed up just a few times. The chain employs TRBV7-3 and TRBJ2-3; 8 nucleotides agree with TRBD2. CDR3 length: 14 residues. After removal of 4 bases from V and 5 bases from J, the junction contained 5 bases not matched to a gene. CDR1 and CDR2 (germline): SGHTA, FQGTGA. The CDR3 coding sequence is TGTGCCAGCAGCTCGGGACTAGGGAAAGATACGCAGTATTTT. Its protein product is CASSSGLGKDTQYF. The full variable domain, its missing parts supplied by reference TRBV7-3 and TRBJ2-3, is GAGVSQTPSNKVTEKGKYVELRCDPISGHTALYWYRQSLGQGPEFLIYFQGTGAADDSGLPNDRFFAVRPEGSVSTLKIQRTERGDSAVYLCASSSGLGKDTQYFGPGTRLTVL.

The chain joins TRBV9 to TRBJ2-1, with a tentative D call TRBD1 (5 bases). With 0 bases removed from V and 5 bases from J, the gap between germline ends came to 12 bases. Germline V CDR1 and CDR2: SGDLS, YYNGEE. The CDR3 covers 15 residues. In nucleotides, the CDR3 is TGTGCCAGCAGCGTAGGGGGCAGCACCCACAATGAGCAGTTCTTC. Translation gives CASSVGGSTHNEQFF.

The V gene is TRBV27, the J gene TRBJ2-1; TRBD1 matches 8 bases. The CDR3 extends over 15 amino acids. V lost 6 bases and J lost 5; bases outside the gene matches: 9. Germline CDR1 is MNHEY and CDR2 is SMNVEV (reference sequence). The CDR3 protein is CASSPRTGPNNEQFF. CDR3 coding DNA: TGTGCCAGCAGCCCCCGGACAGGGCCTAACAATGAGCAGTTCTTC.

The chain uses TRBV6-1 and TRBJ2-7; 7 bases are shared with TRBD2. This CDR3 is 14 amino acids long. Germline trimming cut 5 bases from V and 2 bases from J; bases unmatched to any gene: 6. Germline CDR1 is MNHNS and CDR2 is SASEGT. The CDR3: CASSKTGGPYEQYF. The DNA for the CDR3 is TGTGCCAGCAGTAAAACGGGGGGACCCTACGAGCAGTACTTC.

The CDR3 here is CAWSILVRDTQYF. The CDR3 DNA follows: TGTGCCTGGAGTATTCTAGTCCGAGATACGCAGTATTTT. V gene TRBV30 combines with J gene TRBJ2-3; no firm D call. CDR1 GTSNPN and CDR2 SVGIG come from the germline V gene (reference sequence). This CDR3 spans 13 amino acids. V gave up 2 bases and J gave up 5 bases, with 11 bases separating them.

The chain couples TRBV20-1 to TRBJ1-1; the D is unclear. Germline V lookup: CDR1 DFQATT, CDR2 SNEGSKA (reference sequence). This CDR3 has 11 amino acids. Trimming cost V 3 bases and J 9 bases, with 11 bases left between them. CDR3 DNA sequence: TGCAGTGCTAGTCCGGGGAGGCAAGCTTTCTTT. Residues: CSASPGRQAFF.

CDR3 residues: CASSLIRQGLGEQFF. DNA for the CDR3: TGTGCCAGCAGCTTGATTCGACAGGGCCTCGGGGAGCAGTTCTTC. The V call is TRBV11-2, the J call TRBJ2-1, with 7 positions matching TRBD1. The CDR3 runs 15 residues. The V and J ends lost 3 bases and 10 bases, in that order; junction bases with no gene match: 12. CDR1 and CDR2 (germline): SGHAT, FQNNGV.

The V and J genes are TRBV19 and TRBJ2-2, with 16 bases matching TRBD2. Germline lookup yields CDR1 LNHDA and CDR2 SQIVND (reference sequence). This CDR3 is 18 amino acids long. Unmatched junction bases numbered 9, after V lost 8 bases and J lost 3 bases. The CDR3 here is CASELGLAGGRDTGELFF. The CDR3 nucleotides read TGTGCCAGTGAACTGGGACTAGCGGGGGGGCGGGACACCGGGGAGCTGTTTTTT.

This clone appeared a few times. This chain links TRBV5-1 with TRBJ1-6; 8 bases are shared with TRBD1. The CDR3 runs 15 residues. The J segment lost 7 bases and the V segment lost 4 bases, leaving 7 bases of the junction unmatched. Per germline, CDR1 SGHRS and CDR2 YFSETQ. The CDR3 DNA reads as TGCGCCAGCAGCCTTACAACAGGGGGAAATTCACCCCTCCACTTT. It yields the protein CASSLTTGGNSPLHF.

This clone was detected a few times. The chain is built from TRBV4-2 and TRBJ1-4, with 10 positions matching TRBD1. The V gene end was trimmed by 3 bases and the J gene end by 0 bases; junction bases not matched to a gene: 7. This CDR3 region has 18 residues. CDR1 and CDR2 (germline): LGHNA, YNFKEQ. The CDR3, as DNA: TGTGCCAGCAGCCAGGGACAGGGGTGGGTTGCAACTAATGAAAAACTGTTTTTT. Amino acid sequence: CASSQGQGWVATNEKLFF.

The genes are TRBV2 and TRBJ2-3; 9 bases agree with TRBD2. Germline CDR1 and CDR2: SNHLY and FYNNEI. CDR3 length: 16 residues. The ends lost 2 bases at V and 2 bases at J; junction bases unmatched: 5. The CDR3 here is CASSERLAGTTDTQYF. The CDR3 DNA follows: TGTGCCAGCAGTGAACGGCTAGCGGGAACCACAGATACGCAGTATTTT.